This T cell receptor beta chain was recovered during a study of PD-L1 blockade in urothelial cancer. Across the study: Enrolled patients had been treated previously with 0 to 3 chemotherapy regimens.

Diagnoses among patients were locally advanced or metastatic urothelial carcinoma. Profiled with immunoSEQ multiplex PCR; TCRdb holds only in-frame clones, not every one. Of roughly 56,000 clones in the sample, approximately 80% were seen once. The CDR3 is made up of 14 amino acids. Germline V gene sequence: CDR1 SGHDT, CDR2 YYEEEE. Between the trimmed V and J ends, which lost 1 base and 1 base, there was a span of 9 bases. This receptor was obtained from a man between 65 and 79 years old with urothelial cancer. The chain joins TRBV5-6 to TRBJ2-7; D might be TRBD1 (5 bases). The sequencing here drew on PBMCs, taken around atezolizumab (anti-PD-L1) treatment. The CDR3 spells CASSLSQGSYEQYF. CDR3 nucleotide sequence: TGTGCCAGCAGCTTGAGTCAGGGATCCTACGAGCAGTACTTC.